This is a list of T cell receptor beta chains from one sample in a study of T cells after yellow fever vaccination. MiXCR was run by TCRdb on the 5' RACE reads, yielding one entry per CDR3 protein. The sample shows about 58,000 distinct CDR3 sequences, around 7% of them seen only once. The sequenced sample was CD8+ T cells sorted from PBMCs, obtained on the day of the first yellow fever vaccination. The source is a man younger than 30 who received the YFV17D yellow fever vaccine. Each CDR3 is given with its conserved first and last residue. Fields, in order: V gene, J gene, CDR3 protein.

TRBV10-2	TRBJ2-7	CASGPGLAYEQYF
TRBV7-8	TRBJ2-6	CASSARDTKVSGANVLTF
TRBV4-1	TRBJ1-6	CASKESPGGYSPLHF
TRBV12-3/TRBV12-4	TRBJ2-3	CASSSLGGTSVTDTQYF
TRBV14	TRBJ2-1	CASSPPSSLSYNEQFF
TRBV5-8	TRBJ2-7	CASGPLIEQYF
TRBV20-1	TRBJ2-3	CSARLAGPHIGTDTQYF
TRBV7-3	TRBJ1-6	CASSLRENSPLHF
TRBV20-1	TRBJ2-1	CSAHRMPADSEQFF
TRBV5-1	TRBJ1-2	CASSFRDRENYGYTF
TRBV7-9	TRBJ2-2	CASLLALNTGELFF
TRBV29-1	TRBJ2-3	CSVVGADVYTQYF
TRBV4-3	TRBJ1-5	CASSQDRRGPSQPQHF
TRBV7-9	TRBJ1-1	CASSPGQTEAFF
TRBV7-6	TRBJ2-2	CASSPLTRGTLNTGELFF
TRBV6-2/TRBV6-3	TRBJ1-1	CASSQTKVRGGDTEAFF
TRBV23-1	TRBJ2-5	CAPLRPRGGIGTQYF
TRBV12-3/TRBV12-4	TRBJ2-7	CASSPSGGASYEQYF
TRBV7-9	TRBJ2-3	CASRGTSTDTQYF
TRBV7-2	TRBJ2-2	CASSFIQVNTGELFF
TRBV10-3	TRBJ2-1	CAIRDTGQGVIDEQFF
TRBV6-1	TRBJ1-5	CASSLGVSNQPQHF
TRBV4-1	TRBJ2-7	CASSQVFVRSYEQYF
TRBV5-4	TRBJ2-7	CASSVGLNYEQYF
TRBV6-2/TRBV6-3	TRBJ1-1	CASSYHRTGSEAFF
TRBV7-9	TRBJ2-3	CASSPASGVADTQYF
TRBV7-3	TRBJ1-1	CASSSGGAGTEAFF
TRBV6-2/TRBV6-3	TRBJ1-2	CASSYRQVNYGYTF
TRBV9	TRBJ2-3	CASSVGGSVTDTQYF
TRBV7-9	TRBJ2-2	CASSFEELFF
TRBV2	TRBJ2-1	CASSDSAYYNEQFF
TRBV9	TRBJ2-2	CASSEDLSRGELFF
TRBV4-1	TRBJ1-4	CATQPGYLPNEKLFF
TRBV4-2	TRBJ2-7	CASSQDSGRTYEQYF
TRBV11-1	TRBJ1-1	CASSLSQRDRGAMNTEAFF
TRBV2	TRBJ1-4	CASSEVAVGPNEKLFF
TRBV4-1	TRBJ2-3	CASSPLPGQATDTQYF
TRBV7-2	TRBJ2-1	CASSLIAGALNEQFF
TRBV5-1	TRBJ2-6	CASSLLRGSGANVLTF
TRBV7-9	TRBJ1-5	CASSLDGQPQHF
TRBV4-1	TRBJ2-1	CASSQGGAGAVF
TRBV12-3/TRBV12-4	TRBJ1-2	CASRTGVDGYTF
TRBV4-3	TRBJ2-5	CASSAAAGRYQETQYF
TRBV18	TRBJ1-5	CASSPSRVVWGNQPQHF
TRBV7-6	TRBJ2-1	CASSLFFSGPSGNNEQFF
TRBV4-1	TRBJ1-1	CASSQEGWNTEAFF
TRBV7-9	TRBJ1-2	CASSLPDTLVANYGYTF